The 13 T cell receptor beta chains in this list originate from one sample, sequenced in a study of vaccination effects on CD4 cells after COVID-19. Scientists isolated CD4+ T cells after a roughly 10-day culture period ended. Method: immunoSEQ multiplex PCR; TCRdb's copy keeps in-frame clones and lacks some. The data contain approximately 37,000 clones, 65% to 85% of them singletons. Antigens for these TCRs are unknown. The sample consisted of CD4+ T cells from PBMCs cultured without peptide, taken before COVID-19 vaccination. The receptors were sampled from a human donor who received a COVID-19 vaccine.

This clone showed up just a few times. This chain links TRBV19 with TRBJ1-5, with a possible D match to TRBD1 (5 bases). The CDR3 has 16 amino acids. Germline V gives CDR1 LNHDA, CDR2 SQIVND (reference sequence). Deletions cut 10 bases from V and 5 bases from J, with 24 bases between. CDR3 DNA: TGTGCCACTAGACCGGCGGAAACAGGCCCTCATCAGCCCCAGCATTTT. It specifies CATRPAETGPHQPQHF.

The CDR3 reads CASSDPDRRYEQYF. The CDR3 nucleotides read TGTGCCAGCAGCGACCCCGACAGGCGATACGAGCAGTACTTC. The chain combines TRBV6-2 or TRBV6-3 with TRBJ2-7, with a possible D match to TRBD1 (6 bases). CDR1 and CDR2 from the germline V gene are MNHEY and SVGEGT. V lost 6 bases to trimming and J lost 4 bases, with 16 bases between them. This CDR3 region has 14 residues.

V gene TRBV5-1 combines with J gene TRBJ2-5; 10 bases are shared with TRBD2. Germline lookup yields CDR1 SGHRS and CDR2 YFSETQ. The length of the CDR3 is 14 residues. Unmatched junction bases numbered 1, after V lost 3 bases and J lost 2 bases. Written as DNA, the CDR3 is TGCGCCAGCAGCTCGGGACTAGCGCAAGAGACCCAGTACTTC. As protein: CASSSGLAQETQYF.

The CDR3 loop reads CASSGPPDTEAFF. The CDR3 DNA follows: TGTGCCAGCAGTGGACCCCCGGACACTGAAGCTTTCTTT. The V and J genes are TRBV2 and TRBJ1-1; D gene ambiguous. This CDR3 contains 13 residues. V lost 4 bases and J lost 3, with 9 bases in between. Germline V gene lookup returns CDR1 SNHLY and CDR2 FYNNEI.

This clone was detected a few times. The genes are TRBV19 and TRBJ1-2; D might be TRBD1 (5 bases). CDR1 is LNHDA and CDR2 is SQIVND in the germline V gene (reference sequence). This CDR3 has 13 amino acids. Between the trimmed V and J ends, which lost 5 bases and 4 bases, there was a span of 11 bases. In DNA form, the CDR3 reads TGTGCCAGTAGTCCAGGGACCTCCTATGGCTACACCTTC. Its translation is CASSPGTSYGYTF.

V and J are TRBV5-6 and TRBJ2-3; D is ambiguous. The germline CDR1 and CDR2 sequences are SGHDT and YYEEEE. The CDR3 is 15 amino acids. With 3 bases removed from V and 2 bases from J, the gap between germline ends came to 13 bases. The DNA for the CDR3 is TGTGCCAGCAGCTCCCCAGTGAGTAACACAGATACGCAGTATTTT. This translates into CASSSPVSNTDTQYF.

The CDR3 DNA reads TGCGCCAGCACCCCCCGGGGGGCCGGACAAGAGACCCAGTACTTC. This sequence encodes CASTPRGAGQETQYF. The V gene is TRBV5-1, the J gene TRBJ2-5, with a weak D call TRBD2 (7 bases). The ends were cut back, 6 bases at V and 2 bases at J, with 17 bases in the middle. From germline, CDR1 is SGHRS and CDR2 YFSETQ. The length of the CDR3 is 15 residues.

The gene calls are TRBV6-5 and TRBJ1-6; TRBD1 is a possible D gene (5 bases). The CDR3 has 16 residues. Germline CDR1 and CDR2: MNHEY and SVGAGI. V lost 0 bases and J 2 bases, leaving 8 bases between the germline ends. The CDR3 region has the DNA TGTGCCAGCAGTTACTCGAGACAGACCTATAATTCACCCCTCCACTTT. Its protein is CASSYSRQTYNSPLHF.

J is TRBJ1-5 and V is TRBV6-4, with D possibly being TRBD1 (5 bases). The germline gives CDR1 MRHNA, CDR2 SNTAGT. V was pared by 5 bases and J by 6 bases, with 11 bases between. CDR3 length: 13 residues. As DNA, the CDR3 is TGTGCCAGCAGTACGGATCAGGGTCAGCCCCAGCATTTT. Translating gives CASSTDQGQPQHF.

The V call is TRBV5-1, the J call TRBJ1-6; D possibly corresponds to TRBD1 (6 bases). The CDR3 loop spans 14 amino acids. The germline gives CDR1 SGHRS, CDR2 YFSETQ. V lost 3 bases to trimming and J lost 10 bases, with 14 bases between them. Here the CDR3 DNA reads TGCGCCAGCAGCTGGGGTCCCCAGGGGTCACCCCTCCACTTT. It is translated as CASSWGPQGSPLHF.

Written as DNA, the CDR3 is TGTGCCAGCAGCTTGTCGACAGGGCCTAATGAAAAACTGTTTTTT. Its protein is CASSLSTGPNEKLFF. The V and J genes are TRBV7-9 and TRBJ1-4, with 7 bases matching TRBD1. J gave up 3 bases and V 3 bases, and 4 bases lay outside the gene matches. CDR1 SEHNR and CDR2 FQNEAQ come from the germline V gene (reference sequence). This CDR3 contains 15 residues.

The count of this clone is one. V usage is TRBV13 and J usage is TRBJ1-3; D uncertain. V shed 6 bases and J shed 2 bases, with 8 bases lying between them. The CDR3 sequence is 13 residues long. Germline values: CDR1 PRHDT, CDR2 FYEKMQ (reference sequence). The CDR3, as DNA: TGTGCCAGCAGTTTGGCGACTGGAAACACCATATATTTT. Its protein is CASSLATGNTIYF. The variable domain in full, with the rest retrieved from reference TRBV13 and TRBJ1-3, is AAGVIQSPRHLIKEKRETATLKCYPIPRHDTVYWYQQGPGQDPQFLISFYEKMQSDKGSIPDRFSAQQFSDYHSELNMSSLELGDSALYFCASSLATGNTIYFGEGSWLTVV.

This sequence joins TRBV10-2 and TRBJ1-3; possibly TRBD1 for D (5 bases). This CDR3 is 15 amino acids long. Germline loops: CDR1 WSHSY, CDR2 SAAADI. V lost 7 bases and J 1 base, leaving 14 bases between the germline ends. CDR3 DNA sequence: TGCGCCAGCACCGAGGGAGGGGCGTCTGGAAACACCATATATTTT. It yields the protein CASTEGGASGNTIYF.